This T cell receptor beta chain is drawn from a study of human T cells and chemical hapten exposure. Across the study: Patch testing was performed with 0.01% DPC on the upper back, with reading at 6 days.

There are a few counts of this clonotype. Germline CDR1 SGHRS, CDR2 YFSETQ. The CDR3 contains 13 residues. The V end was cut by 0 bases, the J end by 4 bases, with 5 bases between. Time point of the sample: pre-sensitization, week 0. This sample's treatment: therapeutic diphenylcyclopropenone sensitization with weekly scalp DPC. TCRdb re-analysed the RACE reads in MiXCR, keeping a single row per CDR3 protein. Here the sample spans some 330,000 distinct CDR3 sequences, about 5% being singletons. The specimen comprised whole blood, sampled in connection with sensitization to the hapten diphenylcyclopropenone (DPC). This clonotype was sampled from a woman aged 18-29 years with alopecia areata. Some clones in this sample may be carry-over from other donors' samples. The chain combines TRBV5-1 with TRBJ2-4, with D unclear. The chain's CDR3 is CASSLDRKNIQYF. Written as DNA, the CDR3 is TGCGCCAGCAGCTTGGACAGAAAAAACATTCAGTACTTC.